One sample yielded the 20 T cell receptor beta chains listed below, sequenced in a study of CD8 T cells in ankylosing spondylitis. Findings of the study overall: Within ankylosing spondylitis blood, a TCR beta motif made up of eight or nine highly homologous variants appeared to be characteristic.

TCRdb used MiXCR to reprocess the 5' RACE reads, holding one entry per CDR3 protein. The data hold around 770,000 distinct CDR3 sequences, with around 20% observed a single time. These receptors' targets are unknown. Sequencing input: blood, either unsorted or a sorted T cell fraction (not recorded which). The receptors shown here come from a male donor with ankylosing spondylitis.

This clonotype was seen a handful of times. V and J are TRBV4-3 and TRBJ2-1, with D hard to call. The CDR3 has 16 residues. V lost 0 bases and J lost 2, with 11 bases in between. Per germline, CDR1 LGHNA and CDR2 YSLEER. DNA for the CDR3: TGCGCCAGCAGCCAAGATCGCTCTCCCGCCTACAATGAGCAGTTCTTC. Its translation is CASSQDRSPAYNEQFF.

Here the CDR3 reads CAISESLASGSNNEQFF. The DNA for the CDR3 is TGTGCCATCAGTGAGTCTCTGGCTAGCGGGAGCAACAATGAGCAGTTCTTC. The rearrangement uses TRBV10-3 and TRBJ2-1; 10 nucleotides match TRBD2. Germline V lookup: CDR1 ENHRY, CDR2 SYGVKD. V shed 0 bases, J shed 5 bases, and the junction held 7 bases outside the gene matches. CDR3 size: 17 residues.

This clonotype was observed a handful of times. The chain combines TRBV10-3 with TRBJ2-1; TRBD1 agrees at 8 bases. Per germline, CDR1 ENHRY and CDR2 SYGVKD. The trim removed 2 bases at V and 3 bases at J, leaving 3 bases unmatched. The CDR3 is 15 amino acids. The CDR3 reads CAISEIGQGYNEQFF. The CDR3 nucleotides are TGTGCCATCAGTGAGATCGGACAGGGCTACAATGAGCAGTTCTTC.

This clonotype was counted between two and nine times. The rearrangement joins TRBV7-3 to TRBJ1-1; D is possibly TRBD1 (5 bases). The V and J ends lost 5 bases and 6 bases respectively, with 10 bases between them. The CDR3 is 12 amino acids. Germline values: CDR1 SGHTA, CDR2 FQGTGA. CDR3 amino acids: CASSRGGSEAFF. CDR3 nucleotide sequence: TGTGCCAGCAGCCGGGGGGGTTCTGAAGCTTTCTTT. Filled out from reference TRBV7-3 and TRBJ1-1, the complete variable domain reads GAGVSQTPSNKVTEKGKYVELRCDPISGHTALYWYRQSLGQGPEFLIYFQGTGAADDSGLPNDRFFAVRPEGSVSTLKIQRTERGDSAVYLCASSRGGSEAFFGQGTRLTVV.

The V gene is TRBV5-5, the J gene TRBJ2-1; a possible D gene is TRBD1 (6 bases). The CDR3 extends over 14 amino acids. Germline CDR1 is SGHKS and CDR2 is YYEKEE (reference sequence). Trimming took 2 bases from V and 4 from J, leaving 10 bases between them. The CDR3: CASSFQGQYNEQFF. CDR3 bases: TGTGCCAGCAGCTTTCAGGGACAATACAATGAGCAGTTCTTC. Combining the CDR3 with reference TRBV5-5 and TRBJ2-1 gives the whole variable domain DAGVTQSPTHLIKTRGQQVTLRCSPISGHKSVSWYQQVLGQGPQFIFQYYEKEERGRGNFPDRFSARQFPNYSSELNVNALLLGDSALYLCASSFQGQYNEQFFGPGTRLTVL.

The CDR3 DNA reads TGTGCCAGCAGTGAAGATATCCCTGGGGGGAGGGCCTACGAGCAGTACTTC. It specifies CASSEDIPGGRAYEQYF. The chain joins TRBV6-1 to TRBJ2-7; 7 bases fit TRBD2. CDR1 and CDR2 (germline): MNHNS, SASEGT. J gave up 2 bases and V 1 base, and 11 bases lay outside the gene matches. The CDR3 extends over 17 amino acids.

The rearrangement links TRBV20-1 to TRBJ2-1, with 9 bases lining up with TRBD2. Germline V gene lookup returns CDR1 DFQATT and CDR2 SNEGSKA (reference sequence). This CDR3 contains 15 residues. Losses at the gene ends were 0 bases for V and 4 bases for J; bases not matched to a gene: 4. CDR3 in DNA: TGCAGTGCTAGAGATGTGACTAGCGGTTACAATGAGCAGTTCTTC. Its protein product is CSARDVTSGYNEQFF.

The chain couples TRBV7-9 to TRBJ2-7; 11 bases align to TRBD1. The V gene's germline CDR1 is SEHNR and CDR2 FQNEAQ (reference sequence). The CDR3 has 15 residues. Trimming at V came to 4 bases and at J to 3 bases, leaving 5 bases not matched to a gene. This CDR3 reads CASSSGTGGNYEQYF. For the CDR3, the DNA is TGTGCCAGCAGCTCGGGGACAGGGGGTAACTACGAGCAGTACTTC.

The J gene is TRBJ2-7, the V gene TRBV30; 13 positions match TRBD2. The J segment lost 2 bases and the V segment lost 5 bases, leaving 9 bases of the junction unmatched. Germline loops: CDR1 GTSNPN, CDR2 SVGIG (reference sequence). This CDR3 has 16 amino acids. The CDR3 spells CAWSTSGGPPPYEQYF. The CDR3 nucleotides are TGTGCCTGGTCGACTAGCGGGGGGCCTCCCCCCTACGAGCAGTACTTC.

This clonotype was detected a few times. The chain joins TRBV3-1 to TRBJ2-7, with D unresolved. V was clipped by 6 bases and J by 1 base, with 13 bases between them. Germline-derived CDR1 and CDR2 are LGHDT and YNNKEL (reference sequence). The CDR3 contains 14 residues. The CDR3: CASSWTGPSYEQYF. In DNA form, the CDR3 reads TGTGCCAGCAGTTGGACCGGACCATCCTACGAGCAGTACTTC.

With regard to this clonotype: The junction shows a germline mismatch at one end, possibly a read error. The CDR3: CASSLQENSGYTF. CDR3 in DNA: TGTGCCAGCAGCCTCCAGGAGAACTCTGGCTACACCTTC. This sequence joins TRBV28 and TRBJ1-2; D is uncertain. CDR3 length: 13 residues. Germline CDR1 and CDR2: MDHEN and SYDVKM.

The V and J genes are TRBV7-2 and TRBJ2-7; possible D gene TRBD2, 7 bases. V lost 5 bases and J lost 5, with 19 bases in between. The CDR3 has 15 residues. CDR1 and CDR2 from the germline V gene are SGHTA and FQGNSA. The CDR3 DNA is TGTGCCAGCAGCGCGACTAGGGGGGGTTTTGACGAGCAGTACTTC. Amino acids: CASSATRGGFDEQYF.

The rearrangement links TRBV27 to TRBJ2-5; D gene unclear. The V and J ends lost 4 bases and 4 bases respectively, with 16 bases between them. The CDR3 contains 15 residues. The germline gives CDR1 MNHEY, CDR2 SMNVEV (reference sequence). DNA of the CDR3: TGTGCCAGCAGTTCCCCCGGAAGGGTACGAGAGACCCAGTACTTC. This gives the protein CASSSPGRVRETQYF.

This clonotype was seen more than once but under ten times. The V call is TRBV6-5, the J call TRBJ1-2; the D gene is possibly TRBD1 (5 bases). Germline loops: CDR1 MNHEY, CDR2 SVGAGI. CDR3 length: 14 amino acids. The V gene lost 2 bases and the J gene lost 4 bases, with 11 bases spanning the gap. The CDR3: CASSYQVGAYGYTF. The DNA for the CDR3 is TGTGCCAGCAGTTACCAGGTCGGGGCCTATGGCTACACCTTC.

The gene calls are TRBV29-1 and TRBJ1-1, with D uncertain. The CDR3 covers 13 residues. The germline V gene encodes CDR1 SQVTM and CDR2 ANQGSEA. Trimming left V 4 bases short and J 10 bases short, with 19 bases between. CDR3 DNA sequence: TGCAGCGTTGTTCCCGGGAATCGGGTCCTAGCTTTCTTT. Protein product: CSVVPGNRVLAFF.

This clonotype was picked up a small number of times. The CDR3 protein is CASSQELHSGEQYF. For the CDR3, the DNA is TGTGCCAGCAGCCAAGAGTTACATTCGGGCGAGCAGTACTTC. This chain uses TRBV3-1 with TRBJ2-7; D is undetermined. Germline V lookup: CDR1 LGHDT, CDR2 YNNKEL (reference sequence). The CDR3 sequence is 14 residues long. V lost 0 bases to trimming and J lost 6 bases, with 12 bases between them.

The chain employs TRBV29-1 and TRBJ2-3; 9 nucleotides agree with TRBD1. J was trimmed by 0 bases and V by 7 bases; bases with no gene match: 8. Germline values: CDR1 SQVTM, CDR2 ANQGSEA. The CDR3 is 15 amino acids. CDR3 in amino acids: CSGDGGTGSTDTQYF. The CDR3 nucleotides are TGCAGCGGCGATGGTGGGACAGGGAGCACAGATACGCAGTATTTT.

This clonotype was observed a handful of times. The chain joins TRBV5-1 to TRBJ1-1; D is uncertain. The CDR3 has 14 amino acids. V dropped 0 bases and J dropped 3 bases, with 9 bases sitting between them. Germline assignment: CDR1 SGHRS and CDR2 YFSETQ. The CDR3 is CASSLAGVYTEAFF. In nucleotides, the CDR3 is TGCGCCAGCAGCTTGGCTGGGGTCTACACTGAAGCTTTCTTT.

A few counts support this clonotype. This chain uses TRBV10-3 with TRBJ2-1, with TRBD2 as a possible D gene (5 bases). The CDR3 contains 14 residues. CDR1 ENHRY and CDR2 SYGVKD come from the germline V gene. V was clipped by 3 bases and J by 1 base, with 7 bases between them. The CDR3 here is CAISDGKSYNEQFF. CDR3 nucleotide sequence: TGTGCCATCAGTGACGGGAAGTCCTACAATGAGCAGTTCTTC.

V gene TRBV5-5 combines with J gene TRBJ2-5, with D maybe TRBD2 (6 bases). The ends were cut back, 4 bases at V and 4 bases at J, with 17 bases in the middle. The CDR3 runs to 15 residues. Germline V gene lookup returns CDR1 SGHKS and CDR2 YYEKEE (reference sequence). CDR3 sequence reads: CASSPWDGSVETQYF. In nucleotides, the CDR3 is TGTGCCAGCAGCCCATGGGACGGGAGTGTAGAGACCCAGTACTTC.